Shown below are 23 T cell receptor beta chains from a single sample sequenced in a study of Ad26.COV2.S vaccination and SARS-CoV-2 variants (dated by TCRdb to about 2021). Library preparation employed the immunoSEQ multiplex PCR assay. Held by TCRdb, this immuneACCESS table contains in-frame sequences only and omits some clones. Under half of the omission traces to an unresolved V gene where checked; the cause of the rest is unknown. Across this sample there are about 400,000 clones, with roughly four fifths seen only once. Around 7% of the sample belongs to the ten largest clones. The sample's treatment or condition label, in plain terms: roughly 19 received Ad26.COV2.S at low or high dose, single or two shots; about 5 received placebo; per-sample allocation not given. Repertoires of vaccine and placebo recipients were sequenced from samples collected on day 63 after the first injection. Material: peripheral blood, obtained in a trial of Ad26.COV2.S vaccine versus placebo. The source is a person aged 18-65 years who received the Ad26.COV2.S COVID-19 vaccine or a placebo.

The genes are TRBV7-2 and TRBJ2-7, with D perhaps matching TRBD2 (6 bases). CDR1 and CDR2 from the germline V gene are SGHTA and FQGNSA. The CDR3 spans 14 residues. V dropped 5 bases and J dropped 7 bases, with 18 bases sitting between them. The CDR3 loop is CASSGGRGPGEQYF. Written as DNA, the CDR3 is TGTGCCAGCAGCGGTGGGCGGGGCCCGGGGGAGCAGTACTTC.

The count of this clone is one. CDR3: CASSRQSQETQYF. CDR3 DNA sequence: TGTGCCAGCAGCCGGCAAAGCCAAGAGACCCAGTACTTC. This rearrangement joins TRBV7-2 to TRBJ2-5; D is ambiguous. In germline, CDR1 is SGHTA, CDR2 FQGNSA. There are 13 residues in the CDR3. V gave up 5 bases and J gave up 1 base, with 8 bases separating them.

Only a few counts were recorded for this clone. The J gene is TRBJ1-3, the V gene TRBV29-1; D gene ambiguous. The length of the CDR3 is 13 residues. V lost 0 bases and J lost 2, with 5 bases in between. CDR1 and CDR2 (germline): SQVTM, ANQGSEA. The CDR3 coding sequence is TGCAGCGTTGAAGACTACGCTGGAAACACCATATATTTT. It specifies CSVEDYAGNTIYF.

V gene TRBV19 combines with J gene TRBJ2-1; D gene ambiguous. This CDR3 spans 15 amino acids. V dropped 6 bases and J dropped 3 bases, with 15 bases sitting between them. CDR1 is LNHDA, CDR2 SQIVND, per germline (reference sequence). The CDR3 here is CASRPSLTNYNEQFF. CDR3 DNA: TGTGCCAGTAGACCAAGCCTGACGAACTACAATGAGCAGTTCTTC.

This chain links TRBV18 with TRBJ1-1; D perhaps matches TRBD1 (5 bases). CDR3 length equals 13 residues. V shed 2 bases and J shed 7 bases, with 11 bases lying between them. Germline CDR1 reads KGHSH; CDR2 reads LQKENI. The CDR3 DNA is TGTGCCAGCTCACCAACGGGGGGTTTTGAAGCTTTCTTT. Its protein product is CASSPTGGFEAFF. Full variable domain (remainder filled in from reference TRBV18 and TRBJ1-1): NAGVMQNPRHLVRRRGQEARLRCSPMKGHSHVYWYRQLPEEGLKFMVYLQKENIIDESGMPKERFSAEFPKEGPSILRIQQVVRGDSAAYFCASSPTGGFEAFFGQGTRLTVV.

The V and J genes are TRBV6-5 and TRBJ1-2; TRBD1 might be the D (5 bases). V lost 6 bases, J lost 3 bases, and 11 bases lay in between. The CDR3 runs 13 residues. Germline assignment: CDR1 MNHEY and CDR2 SVGAGI. This chain's CDR3 is CASRSPGDYGYTF. The CDR3 region has the DNA TGTGCCAGCAGAAGCCCGGGGGACTATGGCTACACCTTC.

The chain employs TRBV6-6 and TRBJ1-5; the D is unclear. The CDR3 loop spans 14 amino acids. Germline V gene lookup returns CDR1 MNHNY and CDR2 SVGAGI (reference sequence). V lost 2 bases to trimming and J lost 0 bases, with 5 bases between them. The CDR3 nucleotides read TGTGCCAGCAGTTACGGAAATAGCAATCAGCCCCAGCATTTT. Encoded protein: CASSYGNSNQPQHF.

V usage is TRBV4-3 and J usage is TRBJ2-5; D is undetermined. Germline values: CDR1 LGHNA, CDR2 YSLEER. The V end lost 3 bases, the J end lost 5 bases, and 19 bases lay between the germline ends. The CDR3 is 16 residues long. This CDR3 reads CASSQFPPGPSETQYF. CDR3 DNA sequence: TGCGCCAGCAGCCAGTTTCCCCCCGGACCATCGGAGACCCAGTACTTC.

The rearrangement uses TRBV7-8 and TRBJ2-5; D not certain. Germline CDR1 and CDR2: SGHVS and FQNEAQ. V was shortened by 5 bases and J by 4 bases, with 8 bases between the two germline ends. This CDR3 has 12 residues. CDR3 DNA sequence: TGTGCCAGCAGCGAGACTGCAGAGACCCAGTACTTC. It encodes CASSETAETQYF.

This chain joins TRBV24-1 and TRBJ2-4, with D hard to call. Germline assignment: CDR1 KGHDR and CDR2 SFDVKD. The CDR3 loop spans 13 amino acids. V lost 4 bases and J lost 5, with 8 bases in between. The CDR3 region has the DNA TGTGCCACCAGTGACCAGACTGAAAACATTCAGTACTTC. Protein product: CATSDQTENIQYF.

The rearrangement uses TRBV4-3 and TRBJ1-1; weak D call: TRBD1 (5 bases). Germline V gene sequence: CDR1 LGHNA, CDR2 YSLEER. The CDR3 is 16 residues long. With 0 bases removed from V and 7 bases from J, the gap between germline ends came to 18 bases. DNA for the CDR3: TGCGCCAGCAGCCAAGATCTATTCGGGGGGGACGTTGAAGCTTTCTTT. As protein: CASSQDLFGGDVEAFF.

V and J are TRBV27 and TRBJ1-1; D is perhaps TRBD1 (6 bases). This CDR3 comprises 14 residues. Germline V CDR1 and CDR2: MNHEY, SMNVEV (reference sequence). V gave up 2 bases and J gave up 8 bases, with 15 bases separating them. CDR3 DNA sequence: TGTGCCAGCAGTTTACGCTATGTCGGGACAGAAGCTTTCTTT. Its translation: CASSLRYVGTEAFF.

J is TRBJ2-7 and V is TRBV6-6; tentatively, D is TRBD1 (5 bases). In germline, CDR1 is MNHNY, CDR2 SVGAGI (reference sequence). Trimming took 5 bases from V and 7 from J, leaving 9 bases between them. The length of the CDR3 is 11 residues. DNA for the CDR3: TGTGCCAGCAGTCTGGGGCTGGAGCAGTACTTC. It is translated as CASSLGLEQYF.

The chain carries TRBV7-8 and TRBJ2-7, with TRBD2 as a possible D gene (6 bases). The CDR3 has 13 residues. Germline CDR1 SGHVS, CDR2 FQNEAQ. With 3 bases removed from V and 9 bases from J, the gap between germline ends came to 15 bases. Here the CDR3 DNA reads TGTGCCAGCAGCTTCGGGTCCCCGGAGGGGCAGTACTTC. Translating gives CASSFGSPEGQYF.

The V gene is TRBV4-3, the J gene TRBJ2-3; weak D call: TRBD2 (6 bases). V was clipped by 0 bases and J by 6 bases, with 13 bases between them. Germline V gene sequence: CDR1 LGHNA, CDR2 YSLEER. The length of the CDR3 is 15 residues. Here the CDR3 DNA reads TGCGCCAGCAGCCAAGAGGCACCTGGGGGGGATACGCAGTATTTT. Protein sequence: CASSQEAPGGDTQYF.

The rearrangement links TRBV19 to TRBJ2-1; 7 positions agree with TRBD2. The J segment lost 7 bases and the V segment lost 7 bases, leaving 10 bases of the junction unmatched. Germline V lookup: CDR1 LNHDA, CDR2 SQIVND (reference sequence). The CDR3 runs to 14 residues. CDR3 nucleotide sequence: TGTGCCAGTAACAGCGGGACGGCGTTGAATGAGCAGTTCTTC. The encoded protein is CASNSGTALNEQFF.

The chain links TRBV7-9 to TRBJ1-1, with D uncertain. The CDR3 is made up of 10 amino acids. Germline V gene data show CDR1 as SEHNR and CDR2 as FQNEAQ (reference sequence). V lost 7 bases and J 7 bases, leaving 7 bases between the germline ends. This CDR3 reads CASNADEAFF. CDR3 bases: TGTGCCAGCAATGCAGATGAAGCTTTCTTT.

The genes are TRBV18 and TRBJ2-1, with 8 positions matching TRBD2. The CDR3 is 15 amino acids. Looked up from germline, CDR1 is KGHSH and CDR2 is LQKENI. The V gene end was trimmed by 2 bases and the J gene end by 2 bases; junction bases not matched to a gene: 2. The CDR3 nucleotides read TGTGCCAGCTCACCATTCGGGGGGGCCTACAATGAGCAGTTCTTC. It specifies CASSPFGGAYNEQFF.

V is TRBV6-4 and J is TRBJ1-2; the D is unclear. CDR3 size: 11 residues. Germline CDR1 reads MRHNA; CDR2 reads SNTAGT. Between the trimmed V and J ends, which lost 3 bases and 4 bases, there was a span of 3 bases. Here the CDR3 reads CASSEGYGYTF. The CDR3 DNA sequence: TGTGCCAGCAGTGAAGGCTATGGCTACACCTTC.

This chain connects TRBV19 to TRBJ2-1, with 13 bases matching TRBD2. After removal of 7 bases from V and 0 bases from J, the junction contained 9 bases not matched to a gene. Per germline, CDR1 LNHDA and CDR2 SQIVND (reference sequence). The CDR3 extends over 18 amino acids. CDR3 amino acids: CASKSGTSGVGSYNEQFF. CDR3 sequence (DNA): TGTGCCAGTAAGTCCGGGACTAGCGGGGTCGGCTCCTACAATGAGCAGTTCTTC. Filled out from reference TRBV19 and TRBJ2-1, the complete variable domain reads DGGITQSPKYLFRKEGQNVTLSCEQNLNHDAMYWYRQDPGQGLRLIYYSQIVNDFQKGDIAEGYSVSREKKESFPLTVTSAQKNPTAFYLCASKSGTSGVGSYNEQFFGPGTRLTVL.

This chain links TRBV7-9 with TRBJ1-1; no definite D call. Trimming removed 4 bases from V and 6 bases from J, with 6 bases in between. Germline loops: CDR1 SEHNR, CDR2 FQNEAQ (reference sequence). This CDR3 has 11 amino acids. This chain's CDR3 is CASSSSPEAFF. CDR3 DNA: TGTGCCAGCAGCTCGAGCCCTGAAGCTTTCTTT.

The chain combines TRBV7-9 with TRBJ2-1, with D unclear. Trimming pared 5 bases from V and 0 bases from J, leaving 14 bases between. The CDR3 extends over 16 amino acids. CDR1 SEHNR and CDR2 FQNEAQ come from the germline V gene (reference sequence). CDR3 sequence (DNA): TGTGCCAGCAGCACCGCTATGAGGAGCTCCTACAATGAGCAGTTCTTC. This gives the protein CASSTAMRSSYNEQFF.

The chain recombines TRBV5-4 with TRBJ2-5, with D perhaps TRBD2 (6 bases). CDR3 size: 14 residues. V was cut by 4 bases and J by 4 bases, with 14 bases left in between. Germline-derived CDR1 and CDR2 are SGHNT and YYREEE (reference sequence). The CDR3 sequence is CASSPGLRAETQYF. In DNA form, the CDR3 reads TGTGCCAGCAGCCCGGGACTGAGGGCAGAGACCCAGTACTTC.